A single sample gave rise to the 27 T cell receptor beta chains below, sequenced in a study of beta chain features in type 1 diabetes. Overall study results and limits: Type 1 diabetes patients had TCRB CDR3s that were shorter (moderately but significantly so) in all four CD4+ subsets.

Since all of the isolated RNA was reverse transcribed, expressed TCRB transcripts were what got sequenced. The data were produced by immunoSEQ multiplex PCR, yet TCRdb's version contains in-frame clones alone and is incomplete. The sample shows 330,000 or so clones, 10% to 15% of them seen only once. The antigens of these receptors remain unknown. Specimen: naive CD4+ T cells from blood. The receptors were gathered from a woman aged 18-29 years with type 1 diabetes.

This clone was seen a handful of times. The chain couples TRBV6-6 to TRBJ2-1, with TRBD2 matching over 8 bases. Germline CDR1 reads MNHNY; CDR2 reads SVGAGI (reference sequence). The V and J ends lost 4 bases and 5 bases, in that order; junction bases with no gene match: 7. The CDR3 loop spans 15 amino acids. The CDR3 sequence is CASSSIAGTNNEQFF. As DNA, the CDR3 is TGTGCCAGCAGTTCCATAGCGGGGACCAACAATGAGCAGTTCTTC.

This clone was seen a handful of times. The chain has TRBV28 and TRBJ2-1; D not certain. Per germline, CDR1 MDHEN and CDR2 SYDVKM. CDR3 length: 12 amino acids. The ends were cut back, 8 bases at V and 6 bases at J, with 11 bases in the middle. This chain's CDR3 is CASASFPNEQFF. The CDR3 DNA follows: TGTGCCAGCGCTAGTTTCCCCAATGAGCAGTTCTTC.

The V and J genes are TRBV28 and TRBJ1-2; D not certain. V lost 5 bases and J lost 1, with 5 bases in between. The CDR3 is 12 residues long. CDR1 is MDHEN, CDR2 SYDVKM, per germline. In DNA, the CDR3 is TGTGCCAGCAGTAATATTAACTATGGCTACACCTTC. This encodes CASSNINYGYTF.

A few counts support this clone. The chain has TRBV27 and TRBJ2-3, with 9 bases fitting TRBD2. This CDR3 contains 14 residues. V shed 7 bases and J 3 bases; nucleotides not matched to a gene: 5. Germline V CDR1 and CDR2: MNHEY, SMNVEV (reference sequence). As DNA, the CDR3 is TGTGCCAGCAAGACTAGCGGAACTACAGATACGCAGTATTTT. As protein: CASKTSGTTDTQYF.

In its sample, this clone was seen a few times. This chain links TRBV4-3 with TRBJ1-2; D gene unclear. Trimming left V 0 bases short and J 0 bases short, with 8 bases between. CDR1 is LGHNA and CDR2 is YSLEER in the germline V gene. The CDR3 length is 15 residues. The CDR3 here is CASSQDPRSNYGYTF. Here the CDR3 DNA reads TGCGCCAGCAGCCAAGATCCGAGATCTAACTATGGCTACACCTTC.

This clone was counted a few times. This chain uses TRBV7-9 with TRBJ1-4; the D is unclear. The CDR3 totals 12 residues. CDR1 and CDR2 (germline): SEHNR, FQNEAQ (reference sequence). Trimming left V 5 bases short and J 4 bases short, with 5 bases between. DNA of the CDR3: TGTGCCAGCAGCGGCCTTAATGAAAAACTGTTTTTT. As protein: CASSGLNEKLFF.

The table lists this clone with a few counts. The genes are TRBV29-1 and TRBJ2-3; TRBD1 agrees at 12 bases. This CDR3 comprises 15 residues. V lost 5 bases, J lost 7 bases, and 10 bases stayed unmatched. The germline V gene encodes CDR1 SQVTM and CDR2 ANQGSEA. This CDR3 is CSVLSGTGGWNTQYF. The CDR3 DNA is TGCAGCGTTCTATCCGGGACAGGGGGCTGGAATACGCAGTATTTT.

The V gene is TRBV5-1, the J gene TRBJ1-2; no definite D call. CDR1 is SGHRS and CDR2 is YFSETQ in the germline V gene. This CDR3 is 15 amino acids long. Trimming removed 4 bases at V and 0 bases at J, with 13 bases between. This chain's CDR3 is CASSQTELANYGYTF. The DNA of the CDR3 is TGCGCCAGCAGCCAAACCGAGTTAGCTAACTATGGCTACACCTTC.

The chain is built from TRBV5-1 and TRBJ2-3, with 12 bases identical to TRBD2. The germline V gene has CDR1 SGHRS and CDR2 YFSETQ. Trimming cost V 4 bases and J 2 bases; bases outside gene matches: 5. This CDR3 comprises 16 residues. CDR3 loop: CASSRTSGRYTDTQYF. CDR3 nucleotide sequence: TGCGCCAGCAGCCGTACTAGCGGGAGGTACACAGATACGCAGTATTTT. Complete variable domain (other parts from reference TRBV5-1 and TRBJ2-3): KAGVTQTPRYLIKTRGQQVTLSCSPISGHRSVSWYQQTPGQGLQFLFEYFSETQRNKGNFPGRFSGRQFSNSRSEMNVSTLELGDSALYLCASSRTSGRYTDTQYFGPGTRLTVL.

The rearrangement uses TRBV4-3 and TRBJ1-4; D remains unclear. Trimming removed 0 bases at V and 10 bases at J, with 9 bases between. The CDR3 runs to 13 residues. CDR1 and CDR2 (germline): LGHNA, YSLEER. CDR3 DNA sequence: TGCGCCAGCAGCCAAGAACTGAACGGAAAACTGTTTTTT. It yields the protein CASSQELNGKLFF.

The chain employs TRBV30 and TRBJ1-2; D perhaps matches TRBD1 (5 bases). Trimming took 1 base from V and 3 from J, leaving 18 bases between them. Per germline, CDR1 GTSNPN and CDR2 SVGIG (reference sequence). This CDR3 has 16 residues. The CDR3 region has the DNA TGTGCCTGGAGTGGAGAGGCAGGGTATAGTTACTATGGCTACACCTTC. Translated: CAWSGEAGYSYYGYTF.

The chain couples TRBV7-2 to TRBJ1-1; 7 bases align to TRBD1. Germline CDR1 SGHTA, CDR2 FQGNSA. The CDR3 is 16 amino acids. The V gene end was trimmed by 5 bases and the J gene end by 0 bases; junction bases not matched to a gene: 9. The CDR3 coding sequence is TGTGCCAGCAGCCCCGGACAGGTACTCATGAACACTGAAGCTTTCTTT. Amino acid sequence: CASSPGQVLMNTEAFF.

This chain uses TRBV9 with TRBJ2-1; 11 positions match TRBD2. Losses at the gene ends were 2 bases for V and 1 base for J; bases not matched to a gene: 2. From germline, CDR1 is SGDLS and CDR2 YYNGEE. The CDR3 is made up of 16 amino acids. The CDR3 region is CASSVRLAGSYNEQFF. In DNA, the CDR3 is TGTGCCAGCAGCGTGCGACTAGCGGGATCCTACAATGAGCAGTTCTTC.

The chain couples TRBV30 to TRBJ1-5, with D hard to call. V shed 1 base and J shed 6 bases, with 10 bases lying between them. This CDR3 comprises 13 residues. The germline CDR1 and CDR2 sequences are GTSNPN and SVGIG (reference sequence). The CDR3: CAWSGAMGQPQHF. CDR3 bases: TGTGCCTGGAGTGGGGCAATGGGTCAGCCCCAGCATTTT.

This clone was observed a handful of times. The chain carries TRBV29-1 and TRBJ2-2; a possible D gene is TRBD1 (5 bases). From germline, CDR1 is SQVTM and CDR2 ANQGSEA. Trimming stripped 7 bases from V and 1 base from J, with 22 bases between. The CDR3 runs to 17 residues. DNA for the CDR3: TGCAGCGCCCGTTTTGGGCTTCGGCAGGGGAACACCGGGGAGCTGTTTTTT. Its protein is CSARFGLRQGNTGELFF.

The chain links TRBV4-3 to TRBJ2-7; 11 positions agree with TRBD2. Germline-derived CDR1 and CDR2 are LGHNA and YSLEER. The trim removed 2 bases at V and 2 bases at J, leaving 5 bases unmatched. CDR3 size: 16 residues. CDR3 sequence: CASSQTGLAGPYEQYF. For the CDR3, the DNA is TGCGCCAGCAGCCAAACCGGACTAGCGGGCCCCTACGAGCAGTACTTC.

The chain is built from TRBV7-2 and TRBJ2-7, with TRBD2 matching over 16 bases. This CDR3 spans 17 amino acids. The V and J ends lost 5 bases and 0 bases, in that order; junction bases with no gene match: 4. Per germline, CDR1 SGHTA and CDR2 FQGNSA. The CDR3 nucleotides are TGTGCCAGCAGCATAGGGACTAGCGGGAGGGTCTCCTACGAGCAGTACTTC. It translates to CASSIGTSGRVSYEQYF.

The V call is TRBV15, the J call TRBJ1-5; D possibly corresponds to TRBD1 (6 bases). Trimming removed 0 bases from V and 3 bases from J, with 9 bases in between. CDR3 size: 15 residues. Germline CDR1 reads LNHNV; CDR2 reads YYDKDF (reference sequence). The CDR3, as DNA: TGTGCCACCAGCAGAGATCCAGGGGTCAATCAGCCCCAGCATTTT. Its protein product is CATSRDPGVNQPQHF.

This clone was seen a few times. This chain uses TRBV28 with TRBJ2-3, with D perhaps matching TRBD2 (5 bases). Trimming left V 4 bases short and J 5 bases short, with 7 bases between. Germline lookup yields CDR1 MDHEN and CDR2 SYDVKM. The CDR3 loop spans 12 amino acids. The CDR3 DNA reads TGTGCCAGCAGTTCGGAGGTAGATACGCAGTATTTT. It codes for CASSSEVDTQYF.

This clone was counted a few times. This chain joins TRBV7-9 and TRBJ2-7, with a weak D call TRBD2 (6 bases). This CDR3 has 15 amino acids. V was clipped by 1 base and J by 7 bases, with 17 bases between them. Germline V lookup: CDR1 SEHNR, CDR2 FQNEAQ (reference sequence). The CDR3: CASSLGAGSGREQYF. The CDR3 DNA is TGTGCCAGCAGCTTAGGGGCAGGATCGGGGAGGGAGCAGTACTTC.

The chain is built from TRBV5-1 and TRBJ2-3; maybe TRBD1 (6 bases). The CDR3 covers 15 residues. Looked up from germline, CDR1 is SGHRS and CDR2 is YFSETQ. V lost 2 bases and J lost 2, with 12 bases in between. The CDR3 is CASSFGQGTTDTQYF. The CDR3 DNA follows: TGCGCCAGCAGCTTTGGCCAGGGGACCACAGATACGCAGTATTTT.

This clone was observed a few times. This sequence joins TRBV5-1 and TRBJ1-5; 7 bases are shared with TRBD1. Germline V gene lookup returns CDR1 SGHRS and CDR2 YFSETQ. The CDR3 is 14 amino acids. J was trimmed by 3 bases and V by 3 bases; bases with no gene match: 3. The CDR3 loop is CASSWDSPNQPQHF. CDR3 bases: TGCGCCAGCAGCTGGGACAGCCCCAATCAGCCCCAGCATTTT.

This clone has just a few counts. The chain recombines TRBV29-1 with TRBJ1-5; D is perhaps TRBD1 (6 bases). Germline lookup yields CDR1 SQVTM and CDR2 ANQGSEA. The CDR3 is 14 amino acids. Trimming removed 5 bases from V and 7 bases from J, with 18 bases in between. This CDR3 reads CSVSTGTGSQPQHF. In DNA, the CDR3 is TGCAGCGTTTCAACAGGGACGGGCAGCCAGCCCCAGCATTTT.

This sequence joins TRBV11-2 and TRBJ2-3; 8 nucleotides line up with TRBD2. The J segment lost 2 bases and the V segment lost 5 bases, leaving 9 bases of the junction unmatched. The CDR3 runs to 16 residues. In germline, CDR1 is SGHAT, CDR2 FQNNGV. The CDR3 DNA reads TGTGCCAGCAGCCTAAGGACTAGCCGGCCCACAGATACGCAGTATTTT. Translation gives CASSLRTSRPTDTQYF.

The chain employs TRBV7-2 and TRBJ2-7; D is perhaps TRBD2 (7 bases). Germline V lookup: CDR1 SGHTA, CDR2 FQGNSA. This CDR3 is 15 amino acids long. Trimming took off 1 base at V and 2 bases at J, with 12 bases between the two ends. The CDR3 region is CASSLVGGEPYEQYF. The CDR3 nucleotides are TGTGCCAGCAGCTTAGTAGGGGGGGAGCCCTACGAGCAGTACTTC.

This clone was found a few times. In DNA, the CDR3 is TGCAGCGTTGGGGAGGTCGAACAGCCCCAGCATTTT. This gives the protein CSVGEVEQPQHF. The chain has TRBV29-1 and TRBJ1-5; unclear D gene. This CDR3 contains 12 residues. Germline loops: CDR1 SQVTM, CDR2 ANQGSEA. Trimming cost V 4 bases and J 7 bases, with 11 bases left between them.

This clone was recorded a few times. The chain links TRBV27 to TRBJ1-5, with D maybe TRBD1 (6 bases). V lost 2 bases and J 6 bases, leaving 8 bases between the germline ends. The germline CDR1 and CDR2 sequences are MNHEY and SMNVEV (reference sequence). The CDR3 loop spans 13 amino acids. CDR3 in DNA: TGTGCCAGCAGTTTAGACAGGATTCAGCCCCAGCATTTT. Its translation: CASSLDRIQPQHF.